The clone carrying this TCR beta chain showed up just once. The data originate from a study of blood T cell repertoires in COVID-19. This CDR3 region has 13 residues. V lost 3 bases to trimming and J lost 6 bases, with 15 bases between them. Per the germline V gene, CDR1 is SQVTM and CDR2 is ANQGSEA. Profiled with immunoSEQ multiplex PCR; TCRdb holds only in-frame clones, not every one. Among about 26,000 clones listed, about 84% were seen once. The receptor comes from a man aged 50 to 60 with active or convalescent COVID-19. The V call is TRBV29-1, the J call TRBJ2-7; TRBD1 is a possible D gene (6 bases). Source material: peripheral blood. CDR3 bases: TGCAGCGTTGATAAACAGGGTGGACCCGAGCAGTACTTC. It codes for CSVDKQGGPEQYF.